The 13 T cell receptor beta chains below were found in one sample sequenced in a study of T cell repertoires in cytomegalovirus infection. Their antigen targets remain unknown. Each CDR3 protein is one row after TCRdb ran MiXCR on the reads. The top ten hold approximately 53% of the sample, which has 86,000 or so distinct CDR3 sequences, 20% to 30% seen once. The sequences come from CD8+ T cells from cultured PBMCs, collected from culture after CMV antigen stimulation. The receptors originated from a human donor in good health (CMV status not recorded). Some clones in this sample may be carry-over from other donors' samples.

This clonotype appeared a few times. The chain is built from TRBV4-1 and TRBJ2-5; a possible D gene is TRBD1 (6 bases). Deletions cut 0 bases from V and 5 bases from J, with 13 bases between. CDR3 length: 15 amino acids. Germline V gene sequence: CDR1 MGHRA, CDR2 YSYEKL. For the CDR3, the DNA is TGCGCCAGCAGCCAAGAACAGGGTTTAGAGGAGACCCAGTACTTC. Its protein is CASSQEQGLEETQYF.

The V and J genes are TRBV12-3 or TRBV12-4 and TRBJ1-5; 7 bases are a match to TRBD1. The trim removed 4 bases at V and 3 bases at J, leaving 6 bases unmatched. This CDR3 region has 15 residues. The CDR3 reads CASSSRDRPNQPQHF. DNA for the CDR3: TGTGCCAGCAGTTCCCGGGACAGACCCAATCAGCCCCAGCATTTT.

J is TRBJ2-7 and V is TRBV7-9, with 8 positions matching TRBD2. The CDR3 extends over 15 amino acids. With V trimmed by 7 bases and J by 3 bases, 11 bases remained unmatched. CDR1 and CDR2 from the germline V gene are SEHNR and FQNEAQ (reference sequence). CDR3 sequence: CASNTGGGPLYEQYF. The CDR3 nucleotides are TGTGCCAGCAACACGGGGGGGGGTCCACTCTACGAGCAGTACTTC. The full variable domain, rest sourced from reference TRBV7-9 and TRBJ2-7, is DTGVSQNPRHKITKRGQNVTFRCDPISEHNRLYWYRQTLGQGPEFLTYFQNEAQLEKSRLLSDRFSAERPKGSFSTLEIQRTEQGDSAMYLCASNTGGGPLYEQYFGPGTRLTVT.

V usage is TRBV6-2 or TRBV6-3 and J usage is TRBJ2-1; a possible D gene is TRBD2 (6 bases). This CDR3 has 14 residues. CDR1 and CDR2 (germline): MNHEY, SVGEGT. V lost 5 bases and J 13 bases, leaving 21 bases between the germline ends. The CDR3 DNA reads as TGTGCCAGCAGTGAATCGGGAGCCGGTGGTGAACAGTTCTTC. Its translation is CASSESGAGGEQFF.

The chain couples TRBV10-3 to TRBJ2-7, with 8 nucleotides matching TRBD2. CDR1 and CDR2 from the germline V gene are ENHRY and SYGVKD. The CDR3 totals 15 residues. V shed 6 bases, J shed 0 bases, and the junction held 7 bases outside the gene matches. CDR3: CAISPGGGSSYEQYF. The CDR3 nucleotides read TGTGCCATCAGCCCCGGGGGGGGGAGCTCCTACGAGCAGTACTTC.

This clonotype was detected only a few times. J is TRBJ2-1 and V is TRBV6-5; 9 bases match TRBD1. Germline V gene lookup returns CDR1 MNHEY and CDR2 SVGAGI. The CDR3 length is 13 residues. Trimming cost V 5 bases and J 9 bases; bases outside gene matches: 5. CDR3 coding DNA: TGTGCCAGCAGTCCGGGACAGGGTTCTGAGCAGTTCTTC. Protein sequence: CASSPGQGSEQFF.

This clonotype has just a few counts. The chain has TRBV7-9 and TRBJ1-2; D unresolved. The V end was cut by 5 bases, the J end by 3 bases, with 13 bases between. The germline gives CDR1 SEHNR, CDR2 FQNEAQ (reference sequence). The length of the CDR3 is 14 residues. CDR3 region: CASSPTPWDYGYTF. The CDR3 DNA reads TGTGCCAGCAGCCCCACCCCGTGGGACTATGGCTACACCTTC.

By sample fraction, this clonotype is medium-sized. The rearrangement joins TRBV7-8 to TRBJ2-7; 11 positions agree with TRBD1. Germline CDR1 is SGHVS and CDR2 is FQNEAQ. The CDR3 length is 16 residues. V gave up 5 bases and J gave up 3 bases; unmatched junction bases: 9. The CDR3 DNA sequence: TGTGCCAGCAGCAAAGACCCGGGACAGGGGGGCTACGAGCAGTACTTC. Amino acid sequence: CASSKDPGQGGYEQYF.

This clonotype was found many times. The chain uses TRBV7-3 and TRBJ2-1, with 9 bases fitting TRBD1. The CDR3 extends over 14 amino acids. The J segment lost 5 bases and the V segment lost 7 bases, leaving 6 bases of the junction unmatched. CDR1 SGHTA and CDR2 FQGTGA come from the germline V gene. CDR3 DNA: TGTGCCAGCACCAGGACAGGGGAAGACAATGAGCAGTTCTTC. As protein: CASTRTGEDNEQFF.

This clonotype was seen a few times. The rearrangement joins TRBV19 to TRBJ2-7; 8 bases are shared with TRBD2. The CDR3 is made up of 13 amino acids. After removal of 8 bases from V and 2 bases from J, the junction contained 5 bases not matched to a gene. CDR1 LNHDA and CDR2 SQIVND come from the germline V gene (reference sequence). The CDR3 region is CASGAGLAYEQYF. The CDR3 DNA is TGTGCCAGTGGTGCGGGACTAGCCTACGAGCAGTACTTC.

Of note for this clonotype: A much larger clonotype is one base distant, so this may be a read error. V and J are TRBV4-1 and TRBJ2-2; a weak D match, TRBD2 (6 bases). Germline V gene lookup returns CDR1 MGHRA and CDR2 YSYEKL. The CDR3 loop spans 14 amino acids. In DNA, the CDR3 is TGCACCAGCAGCCAAGAGACTAGCACCGGGGAGCTGTTTTTT. This encodes CTSSQETSTGELFF.

The chain combines TRBV6-1 with TRBJ1-5, with D possibly TRBD1 on 5 matching bases. The CDR3 runs to 16 residues. The V and J ends lost 7 bases and 0 bases respectively, with 16 bases between them. Looked up from germline, CDR1 is MNHNS and CDR2 is SASEGT. In DNA form, the CDR3 reads TGTGCCAGCAATGAGGACAAGGTATATAGCAATCAGCCCCAGCATTTT. It codes for CASNEDKVYSNQPQHF.

This clonotype came up many times. The V call is TRBV7-8, the J call TRBJ2-1, with a tentative D call TRBD1 (5 bases). Trimming took 2 bases from V and 3 from J, leaving 14 bases between them. CDR1 and CDR2 from the germline V gene are SGHVS and FQNEAQ. This CDR3 is 16 amino acids long. CDR3 protein: CASSLTTVQFYNEQFF. In DNA, the CDR3 is TGTGCCAGCAGCTTAACGACAGTGCAGTTCTACAATGAGCAGTTCTTC.